This T cell receptor beta chain was profiled in a study of blood T cell repertoires in COVID-19. Study-wide context: The study drew acute and convalescent COVID-19 samples from the United States, Italy and Spain.

During active infection, Seattle patients enrolled and were then monitored through disease. Per germline, CDR1 SGHRS and CDR2 YFSETQ. Trimming shortened V by 2 bases and J by 7 bases, and 7 bases separated the two germline ends. The CDR3 sequence is 12 residues long. How the authors handled the data: Nucleated cell counts were estimated from reference gene primer amplification. Data came from immunoSEQ multiplex PCR; TCRdb stores just in-frame clones and leaves some out. V and J calls and clone size follow that table, whereas D and trimming were derived from the DNA. This table has roughly 130,000 clones, roughly 84% appearing once.

This TCR was recovered from a young man with COVID-19, enrolled during active disease. V usage is TRBV5-1 and J usage is TRBJ2-1, with D unresolved. Material: peripheral blood. CDR3 bases: TGCGCCAGCAGCTTCTCGGGTAATGAGCAGTTCTTC. Translating it yields CASSFSGNEQFF.